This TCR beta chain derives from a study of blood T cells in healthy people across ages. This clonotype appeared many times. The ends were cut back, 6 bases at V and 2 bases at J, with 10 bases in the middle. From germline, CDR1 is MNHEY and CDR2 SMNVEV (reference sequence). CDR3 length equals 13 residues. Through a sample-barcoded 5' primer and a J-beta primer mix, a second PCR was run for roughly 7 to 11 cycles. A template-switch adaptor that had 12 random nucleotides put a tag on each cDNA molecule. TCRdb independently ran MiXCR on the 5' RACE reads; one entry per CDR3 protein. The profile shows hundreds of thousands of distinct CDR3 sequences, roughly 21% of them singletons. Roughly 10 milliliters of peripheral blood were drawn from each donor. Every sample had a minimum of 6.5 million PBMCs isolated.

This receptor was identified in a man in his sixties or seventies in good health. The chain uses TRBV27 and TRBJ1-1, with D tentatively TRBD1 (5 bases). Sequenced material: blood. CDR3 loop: CASRVQGNTEAFF. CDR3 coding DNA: TGTGCCAGCAGGGTGCAGGGAAACACTGAAGCTTTCTTT.